The sequence of this T cell receptor beta chain was determined in a study of T-cell reconstitution after alpha-beta-depleted transplantation in children. Many counts were recorded for this clonotype. Unique molecular identifiers were built into the TCRbeta library. A single record per CDR3 protein comes from TCRdb applying MiXCR to the PCR reads. The sample has 210,000 or so distinct CDR3 sequences, roughly 9% seen once. The CDR3 length is 15 residues. V was clipped by 3 bases and J by 2 bases; unmatched bases: 4. The TCR sequence derives from a human donor who donated a stem cell graft to a child with acute lymphoblastic leukemia. The material sequenced was PBMCs from the stem cell graft donor, taken from the stem cell graft. This chain links TRBV12-3 or TRBV12-4 with TRBJ2-5, with 9 nucleotides matching TRBD2. CDR3 sequence (DNA): TGTGCCAGCAGTTTCGTTGCGGGGGGGCAAGAGACCCAGTACTTC. This encodes CASSFVAGGQETQYF.